This paragraph covers one TCR beta chain sequence. The junction differs from germline at one of its ends, possibly a read error. Generated by immunoSEQ multiplex PCR, the TCRdb table keeps only in-frame clones and is missing some. The sample yields 200,000 to 300,000 clones, 82% seen once. CDR3 length: 16 residues. Looked up from germline, CDR1 is SGHTA and CDR2 is FQGNSA. This record belongs to a study of blood T cell repertoires in COVID-19. This sequence was found in a woman in her seventies with acute or convalescent COVID-19. Sequenced: peripheral blood. The chain uses TRBV7-2 and TRBJ1-1, with a possible D match to TRBD1 (6 bases). CDR3 coding DNA: TGTGCCAGCAGCCTAGCCGGGACACGGGACACTGGCGAAGCTTTCTTT. This sequence encodes CASSLAGTRDTGEAFF.